This note documents a single TCR beta chain sequence. Primers: 60 V beta forward and 13 J beta reverse. Profiling relied on immunoSEQ multiplex PCR, and the TCRdb table lists in-frame clones only, not all of them. The repertoire holds around 78,000 clones, with less than 85% as singletons. This record comes from a study of glioma-infiltrating T cells after dendritic cell vaccination. The time point here: after dendritic cell vaccination, including at tumor progression/relapse. PBMC sampling occurred before vaccination, two weeks after the third dose, and at progression. This receptor was taken from a human donor with glioblastoma. Sequenced material: blood, taken after dendritic cell vaccination.

The CDR3 here is CASSRGRAIQYF. CDR3 nucleotide sequence: TGTGCCAGCAGCCGCGGGCGGGCCATTCAGTACTTC. V usage is TRBV11-2 and J usage is TRBJ2-4; weak D call: TRBD2 (5 bases). The CDR3 extends over 12 amino acids. Germline V gives CDR1 SGHAT, CDR2 FQNNGV. V lost 5 bases and J 9 bases, leaving 11 bases between the germline ends.